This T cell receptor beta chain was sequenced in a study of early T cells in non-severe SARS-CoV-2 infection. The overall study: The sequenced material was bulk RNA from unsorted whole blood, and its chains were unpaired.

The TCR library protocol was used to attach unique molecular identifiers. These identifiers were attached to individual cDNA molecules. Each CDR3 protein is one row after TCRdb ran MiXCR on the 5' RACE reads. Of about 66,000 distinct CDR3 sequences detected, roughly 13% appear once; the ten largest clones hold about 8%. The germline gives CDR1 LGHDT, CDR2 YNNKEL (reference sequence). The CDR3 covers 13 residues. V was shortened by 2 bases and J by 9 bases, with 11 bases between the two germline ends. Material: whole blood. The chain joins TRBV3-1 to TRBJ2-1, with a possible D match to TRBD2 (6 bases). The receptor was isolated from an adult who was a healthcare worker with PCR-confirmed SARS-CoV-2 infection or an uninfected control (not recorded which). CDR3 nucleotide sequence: TGTGCCAGCAGCCAACCCGGGAGTCCTGAGCAGTTCTTC. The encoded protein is CASSQPGSPEQFF.